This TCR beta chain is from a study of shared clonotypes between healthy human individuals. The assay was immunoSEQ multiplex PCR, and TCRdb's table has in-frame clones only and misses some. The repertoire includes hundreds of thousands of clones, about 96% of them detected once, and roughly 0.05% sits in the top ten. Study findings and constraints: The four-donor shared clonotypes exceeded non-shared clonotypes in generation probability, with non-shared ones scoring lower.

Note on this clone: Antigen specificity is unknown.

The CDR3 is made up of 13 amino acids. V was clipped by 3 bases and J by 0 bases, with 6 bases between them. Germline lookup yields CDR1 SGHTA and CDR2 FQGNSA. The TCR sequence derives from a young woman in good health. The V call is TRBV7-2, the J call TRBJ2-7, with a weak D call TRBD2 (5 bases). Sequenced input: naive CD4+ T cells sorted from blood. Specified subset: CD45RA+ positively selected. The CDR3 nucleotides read TGTGCCAGCAGCTTTGGAGGCTCCTACGAGCAGTACTTC. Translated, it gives CASSFGGSYEQYF.